The rows below give T cell receptor beta chains drawn from one sample of a study of CD8+ T cells in alopecia areata. TCRdb keeps only in-frame clones here, not all; method: immunoSEQ multiplex PCR. The data show around 150,000 clones, about three fifths seen once. The sample was CD4+ T cells sorted from blood. The receptors derive from a human donor in good health. CDR3s include the opening cysteine and the closing phenylalanine or tryptophan. D genes are given only for firm matches. Rows may omit the clone size; those that give it use once, few, many or a size class.

cdr3_aa,cdr3_nt,clone_size,v_call,j_call,d_call
CSVNTGDTQYF,TGCAGCGTCAATACTGGGGATACGCAGTATTTT,once,TRBV29-1,TRBJ2-3,.
CASSPPGPEKLFF,TGTGCCAGCAGTCCCCCAGGCCCCGAAAAACTGTTTTTT,.,TRBV25-1,TRBJ1-4,.
CAWSVKDRDLYGYTF,TGTGCCTGGAGTGTAAAAGACAGGGACCTCTATGGCTACACCTTC,.,TRBV30,TRBJ1-2,TRBD1
CAWNRVVNYGYTF,TGTGCCTGGAACAGAGTGGTTAACTATGGCTACACCTTC,few,TRBV30,TRBJ1-2,.
CATARDRGLEQYF,TGTGCAACAGCCCGGGACAGGGGGCTCGAGCAGTACTTC,few,TRBV15,TRBJ2-7,TRBD1
CASSATGLAWKETQYF,TGTGCCAGCAGCGCCACTGGACTAGCGTGGAAAGAGACCCAGTACTTC,few,TRBV13,TRBJ2-5,TRBD2
CASSLAGVSANEQFF,TGCGCCAGCAGCCTAGCGGGAGTTTCGGCCAATGAGCAGTTCTTC,.,TRBV5-1,TRBJ2-1,TRBD2
CASSVLPALGETQYF,TGTGCCAGCAGCGTCCTACCTGCCTTGGGTGAGACCCAGTACTTC,.,TRBV9,TRBJ2-5,.
CASSPRFGGVTYEQYF,TGTGCCAGCAGCCCGAGATTCGGCGGGGTTACCTATGAGCAGTACTTC,.,TRBV9,TRBJ2-7,.
CATSSRRESYNEQFF,TGTGCCACCAGCAGTAGGAGGGAATCCTACAATGAGCAGTTCTTC,.,TRBV15,TRBJ2-1,.
CASSVISHGDTQYF,TGTGCCAGCAGCGTAATAAGCCACGGGGATACGCAGTATTTT,.,TRBV9,TRBJ2-3,.
CASSEGSGSYTGELFF,TGCGCCAGCAGCGAGGGATCCGGGAGTTACACCGGGGAGCTGTTTTTT,.,TRBV5-1,TRBJ2-2,.
CSVATLNTEAFF,TGCAGCGTTGCTACTCTGAACACTGAAGCTTTCTTT,few,TRBV29-1,TRBJ1-1,.